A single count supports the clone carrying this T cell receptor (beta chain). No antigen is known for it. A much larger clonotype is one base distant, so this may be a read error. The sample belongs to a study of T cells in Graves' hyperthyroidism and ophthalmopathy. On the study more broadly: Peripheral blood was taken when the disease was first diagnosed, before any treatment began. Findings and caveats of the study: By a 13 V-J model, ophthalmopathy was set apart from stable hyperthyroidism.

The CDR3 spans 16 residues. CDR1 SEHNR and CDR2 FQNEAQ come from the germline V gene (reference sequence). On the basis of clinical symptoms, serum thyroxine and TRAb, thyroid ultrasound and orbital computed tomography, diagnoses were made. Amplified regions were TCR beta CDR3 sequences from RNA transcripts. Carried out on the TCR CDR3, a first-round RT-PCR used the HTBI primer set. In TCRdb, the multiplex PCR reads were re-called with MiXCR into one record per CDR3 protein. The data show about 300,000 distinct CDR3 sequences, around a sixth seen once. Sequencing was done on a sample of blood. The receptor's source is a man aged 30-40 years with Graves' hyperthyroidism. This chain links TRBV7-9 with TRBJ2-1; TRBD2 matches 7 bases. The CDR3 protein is CASSPQLREGGNELFF. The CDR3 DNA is TGTGCCAGCAGCCCGCAATTGAGGGAGGGTGGCAATGAGCTGTTCTTC.